This T cell receptor (beta chain) was sequenced during a study of liver allograft versus peripheral blood T cells. Study in general: Liver transplant recipients had T cell receptor repertoires compared between transplanted liver and peripheral blood.

The V and J ends lost 3 bases and 6 bases respectively, with 12 bases between them. CDR1 is LNHDA and CDR2 is SQIVND in the germline V gene (reference sequence). The CDR3 has 14 residues. A single record per CDR3 protein comes from TCRdb applying MiXCR to the reads. The data show about 8,400 distinct CDR3 sequences, with about 15% seen just once and 4.6% held by the top ten. Overall study results and limits: Reported data describe T cell receptor repertoires within liver allografts as differing from those in peripheral blood.

In this sample, this clonotype turned up many times. What it recognizes is unknown. J is TRBJ2-1 and V is TRBV19, with a weak D call TRBD1 (7 bases). This TCR came from a human patient who had a liver transplant. The graft donor may have given rise to some T cells. The DNA of the CDR3 is TGTGCCAGTAGTATCAGTCAGGGGGGCAATGAGCAGTTCTTC. As protein: CASSISQGGNEQFF.